This T cell receptor beta chain originates from a study of OX40 agonist ivuxolimab in advanced cancers. Study background: Patients assigned to dose escalation were diagnosed with hepatocellular carcinoma, melanoma, renal cell or head and neck cancer. Previous treatment with anti-PD-1, anti-PD-L1 or anti-CTLA-4 therapy was allowed; 35% to 50% had received some.

This CDR3 has 15 residues. Per germline, CDR1 LGHNA and CDR2 YNFKEQ. Study-wide findings and caveats: Some of the nonresponding patients also showed low levels of normalized T-cell clonal expansion.

It was autoimmune disease history or systemic immunosuppression that excluded patients. Profiled with immunoSEQ multiplex PCR; TCRdb holds only in-frame clones, not every one. The sample has 80,000 to 95,000 clones, about 90% seen once. On this clone: Its cognate antigen is unknown. At one end the junction does not follow the germline gene, possibly because of a read error.

Specimen: CD4+ or CD8+ T cells sorted from blood, collected in a trial of the OX40 agonist ivuxolimab. The clonotype originates from an adult with an advanced solid tumor such as melanoma, head and neck, liver or kidney cancer. The rearrangement joins TRBV4-2 to TRBJ2-5; 8 bases are shared with TRBD2. CDR3: CASNQDAYLSGTTYF. CDR3 nucleotide sequence: TGTGCCAGCAACCAAGACGCGTATCTTAGCGGGACGACCTACTTC.